Sequencing of this T cell receptor (beta chain) was carried out in a study of Graves' ophthalmopathy and Graves' hyperthyroidism. The overall study: Hyperthyroidism counted as stable given no ophthalmopathy within 18 months of follow-up.

Amplification targeted the TCR beta CDR3 regions, with RNA transcripts as the source material. Second-round multiplex PCR came after a first-round RT-PCR that employed HTBI primers. TCRdb processed the multiplex PCR reads anew with MiXCR; each CDR3 protein has one entry. The data contain around 1.1 million distinct CDR3 sequences, about 38% of them singletons. Material for sequencing was peripheral blood or thyroid tissue (not recorded which). The TCR comes from an adult man with Graves' hyperthyroidism.

The CDR3 here is CASSLWTRGQGSNSNQPQHF. CDR3 nucleotides: TGTGCCAGCAGTTTATGGACTCGGGGACAGGGATCTAATAGCAATCAGCCCCAGCATTTT. V gene TRBV7-2 combines with J gene TRBJ1-5, with 9 bases aligning to TRBD1. Unmatched junction bases numbered 18, after V lost 6 bases and J lost 0 bases. Germline V lookup: CDR1 SGHTA, CDR2 FQGNSA. This CDR3 contains 20 residues.